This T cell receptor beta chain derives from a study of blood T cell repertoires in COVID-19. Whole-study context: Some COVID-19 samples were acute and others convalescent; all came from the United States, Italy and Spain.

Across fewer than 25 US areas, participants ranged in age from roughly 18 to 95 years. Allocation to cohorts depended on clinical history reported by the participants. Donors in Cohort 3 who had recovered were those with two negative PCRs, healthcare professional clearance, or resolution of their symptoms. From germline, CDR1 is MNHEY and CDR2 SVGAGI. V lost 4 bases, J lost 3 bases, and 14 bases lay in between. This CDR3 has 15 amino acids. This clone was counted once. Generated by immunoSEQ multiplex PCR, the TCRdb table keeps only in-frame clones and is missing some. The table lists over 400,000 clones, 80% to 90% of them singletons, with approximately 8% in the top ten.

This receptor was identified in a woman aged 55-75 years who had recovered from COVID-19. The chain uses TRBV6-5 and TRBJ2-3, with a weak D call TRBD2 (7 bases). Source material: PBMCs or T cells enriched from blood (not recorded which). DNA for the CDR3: TGTGCCAGCAGTTCACAGGGAGGGGGGACAGATACGCAGTATTTT. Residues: CASSSQGGGTDTQYF.